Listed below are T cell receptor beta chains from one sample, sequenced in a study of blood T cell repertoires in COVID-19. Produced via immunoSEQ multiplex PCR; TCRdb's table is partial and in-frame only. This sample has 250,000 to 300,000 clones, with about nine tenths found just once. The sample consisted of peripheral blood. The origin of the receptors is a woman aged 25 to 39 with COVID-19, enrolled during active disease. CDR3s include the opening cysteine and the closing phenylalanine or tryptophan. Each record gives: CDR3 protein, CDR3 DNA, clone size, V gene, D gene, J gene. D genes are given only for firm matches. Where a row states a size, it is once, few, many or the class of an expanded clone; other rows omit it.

CASSHIGQGPGRENNEQFF TGCGCCAGCAGCCACATAGGACAAGGGCCTGGGCGGGAGAACAATGAGCAGTTCTTC . TRBV4-1 TRBD2 TRBJ2-1
CASSLELRGRGYNEQFF TGTGCCAGCAGCTTAGAACTCAGAGGGAGGGGGTACAATGAGCAGTTCTTC . TRBV11-3 . TRBJ2-1
CASSYGTGNTEAFF TGTGCCAGCAGCTACGGGACAGGTAACACTGAAGCTTTCTTT . TRBV7-9 TRBD1 TRBJ1-1
CASSPSPDTQYF TGTGCCAGCAGCCCATCCCCAGATACGCAGTATTTT . TRBV27 . TRBJ2-3
CASSQNRNGGTDTQYF TGTGCCAGCAGTCAAAATAGGAATGGAGGCACAGATACGCAGTATTTT . TRBV28 . TRBJ2-3
CAISESDSSSYNEQFF TGTGCCATCAGTGAGTCGGACAGTAGCTCCTACAATGAGCAGTTCTTC . TRBV10-3 . TRBJ2-1
CASSFNNYEQYF TGTGCCAGCAGCTTTAACAACTACGAGCAGTACTTC once TRBV11-2 . TRBJ2-7
CASSPGVSYNSPLHF TGTGCCAGCAGCCCGGGGGTATCCTATAATTCACCCCTCCACTTT . TRBV9 . TRBJ1-6
CASSIGWTRDYNEQFF TGTGCCAGTAGTATTGGCTGGACTAGAGACTACAATGAGCAGTTCTTC once TRBV19 TRBD2 TRBJ2-1
CASSQAGQGINIQYF TGTGCCAGCAGCCAAGCGGGACAGGGAATAAACATTCAGTACTTC . TRBV3-1/TRBV3-2 TRBD1 TRBJ2-4
CASSHGGTVYGYTF TGTGCCAGCAGCCATGGCGGTACGGTCTATGGCTACACCTTC once TRBV3-1/TRBV3-2 . TRBJ1-2
CASSLIPGAQETQYF TGCGCCAGCAGCTTAATCCCAGGGGCCCAAGAGACCCAGTACTTC . TRBV5-1 . TRBJ2-5
CASSVTSGGYNEQFF TGTGCCAGCAGCGTCACTAGCGGGGGATACAATGAGCAGTTCTTC . TRBV9 TRBD2 TRBJ2-1
CASSYSGRATDTQYF TGTGCCAGCAGTTATAGCGGGAGGGCCACAGATACGCAGTATTTT . TRBV6-5 TRBD2 TRBJ2-3
CATSRGNGISGNTIYF TGTGCCACCAGCAGAGGAAACGGGATATCTGGAAACACCATATATTTT . TRBV15 . TRBJ1-3
CASGSGVSSGANVLTF TGCGCCAGTGGGTCAGGGGTTAGCTCTGGGGCCAACGTCCTGACTTTC . TRBV5-1 . TRBJ2-6
CATSRDRGRNTEAFF TGTGCCACCAGCAGGGACAGGGGACGAAACACTGAAGCTTTCTTT . TRBV15 TRBD1 TRBJ1-1
CASSPGLAAAYEQYF TGTGCCAGCTCACCGGGACTAGCGGCGGCCTACGAGCAGTACTTC . TRBV18 TRBD2 TRBJ2-7
CATGTSGTGGTDTQYF TGTGCCACCGGGACTAGCGGGACAGGGGGCACAGATACGCAGTATTTT . TRBV24-1 TRBD2 TRBJ2-3
CASSLESSSGNTIYF TGCGCCAGCAGCTTGGAGTCTAGCTCTGGAAACACCATATATTTT . TRBV5-1 . TRBJ1-3
CASPALGRTDTQYF TGTGCCAGCCCCGCGCTTGGTCGCACAGATACGCAGTATTTT . TRBV6-9 . TRBJ2-3
CASSLVFRSEFVYNEQFF TGTGCCAGCAGCTTAGTATTCCGGTCCGAGTTCGTCTACAATGAGCAGTTCTTC once TRBV7-8 . TRBJ2-1
CASSYSRTGPNSPLHF TGTGCCAGCAGTTACTCAAGGACAGGGCCAAATTCACCCCTCCACTTT . TRBV6-5 TRBD1 TRBJ1-6
CAISEGTAGRQPQHF TGTGCCATCAGTGAGGGGACGGCAGGGAGGCAGCCCCAGCATTTT . TRBV10-3 . TRBJ1-5
CASSLSMVQGYRDTQYF TGTGCCAGCAGTTTATCGATGGTTCAGGGGTACCGCGATACGCAGTATTTT . TRBV27 . TRBJ2-3
CASSLTGIQRAGRTGELFF TGCGCCAGCAGCTTAACAGGGATTCAGCGAGCGGGGAGAACCGGGGAGCTGTTTTTT . TRBV5-1 . TRBJ2-2
CASSLEGQGGQPQHF TGCGCCAGCAGCTTGGAGGGACAGGGGGGTCAGCCCCAGCATTTT . TRBV5-1 TRBD1 TRBJ1-5
CASSQGPGGRNEQYF TGCGCCAGCAGCCAAGGACCGGGCGGGAGGAACGAGCAGTACTTC few TRBV4-1 TRBD2 TRBJ2-7
CASSPPDGFRGPQHF TGTGCCAGTAGTCCCCCGGACGGGTTCAGGGGCCCCCAGCATTTT . TRBV19 . TRBJ1-5
CASSPPGGEQFF TGTGCCAGCTCACCACCAGGAGGTGAGCAGTTCTTC . TRBV18 . TRBJ2-1
CAWRQGTSNQPQHF TGTGCCTGGAGACAGGGCACGAGCAATCAGCCCCAGCATTTT . TRBV30 . TRBJ1-5
CASSSVSASGIWEQYF TGTGCCAGTAGTTCCGTGTCGGCTAGCGGGATCTGGGAGCAGTACTTC . TRBV19 TRBD2 TRBJ2-7
CASSESGDRAYEQYF TGTGCCAGCAGTGAATCGGGGGACAGAGCCTACGAGCAGTACTTC . TRBV25-1 . TRBJ2-7
CASSLRDSNSPLHF TGCGCCAGCAGTCTCCGGGACAGTAATTCACCCCTCCACTTT . TRBV4-1 TRBD1 TRBJ1-6
CASRVQDRNNQPQHF TGTGCCAGCAGGGTACAAGACAGAAACAATCAGCCCCAGCATTTT . TRBV21-1 . TRBJ1-5
CASSLLQGATQYF TGTGCCAGCAGCTTATTACAGGGGGCGACCCAGTACTTC . TRBV13 TRBD1 TRBJ2-5
CASSLAPGETEAFF TGTGCCAGCAGCTTAGCTCCGGGGGAAACTGAAGCTTTCTTT . TRBV11-2 . TRBJ1-1
CASSADRELFF TGCGCCAGCAGCGCGGATCGGGAGCTGTTTTTT once TRBV5-1 . TRBJ2-2
CASSDVSGGNQPQHF TGCGCCAGCAGTGATGTAAGTGGAGGCAATCAGCCCCAGCATTTT . TRBV10-2 . TRBJ1-5
CASSPRDRGRKATEAFF TGTGCCAGCAGCCCCCGGGACAGGGGGCGAAAGGCAACTGAAGCTTTCTTT . TRBV13 TRBD1 TRBJ1-1
CASSMDRDIDNEQFF TGTGCCAGTAGTATGGACAGGGATATCGACAATGAGCAGTTCTTC . TRBV19 TRBD1 TRBJ2-1
CASSTDRGTNQPQHF TGTGCCAGTAGCACAGACAGGGGAACTAATCAGCCCCAGCATTTT . TRBV19 TRBD1 TRBJ1-5
CASSLESGLFSDEQYF TGTGCCAGCAGCTTAGAAAGCGGACTATTCTCCGACGAGCAGTACTTC . TRBV7-2 . TRBJ2-7
CASSGTGLAGGAETQYF TGTGCCAGCAGCGGAACGGGGCTAGCGGGAGGAGCGGAGACCCAGTACTTC . TRBV7-9 TRBD2 TRBJ2-5
CASSPVRQGQETQYF TGTGCCAGCAGCCCAGTTCGGCAGGGCCAAGAGACCCAGTACTTC . TRBV7-2 . TRBJ2-5